The 5 T cell receptor beta chains below all came from one sample that was sequenced in a study of cytomegalovirus exposure and HLA in healthy donors. The PCR was carried out with 60 Vbeta primers and 13 Jbeta primers. Profiled with immunoSEQ multiplex PCR; TCRdb holds only in-frame clones, not every one. The profile shows around 130,000 clones, 80% of them singletons. Sequencing used PBMCs. These TCRs come from a woman in her forties in good health and CMV-seronegative.

The V call is TRBV9, the J call TRBJ2-5; D not certain. Germline V CDR1 and CDR2: SGDLS, YYNGEE. V lost 3 bases, J lost 3 bases, and 15 bases lay in between. CDR3 length: 15 residues. The CDR3 protein is CASSETPGGEETQYF. For the CDR3, the DNA is TGTGCCAGCAGCGAGACCCCGGGTGGCGAAGAGACCCAGTACTTC.

This clone showed up just once. The chain links TRBV7-9 to TRBJ2-3; the match to TRBD2 covers 11 bases. V lost 4 bases to trimming and J lost 5 bases; unmatched junction nucleotides: 8. CDR3 length: 16 residues. Germline-derived CDR1 and CDR2 are SEHNR and FQNEAQ (reference sequence). The CDR3 protein is CASSSLSGGAEDTQYF. The CDR3 DNA sequence: TGTGCCAGCAGCTCCCTTAGCGGGGGGGCCGAAGATACGCAGTATTTT.

The chain recombines TRBV15 with TRBJ1-2; 8 bases are a match to TRBD1. The CDR3 sequence is 14 residues long. CDR1 is LNHNV, CDR2 YYDKDF, per germline (reference sequence). J lost 3 bases, V lost 8 bases, and 8 bases had no gene match. CDR3 sequence: CATCPSDRDYGYTF. The CDR3 bases are TGTGCCACCTGTCCGTCGGACAGGGACTATGGCTACACCTTC.

The chain recombines TRBV7-9 with TRBJ1-1; TRBD1 might be the D (5 bases). The germline V and J ends were trimmed by 0 bases and 1 base, with 12 bases remaining between them. This CDR3 contains 16 residues. CDR1 and CDR2 from the germline V gene are SEHNR and FQNEAQ (reference sequence). The CDR3 spells CASSLALGPRNTEAFF. The CDR3 nucleotides read TGTGCCAGCAGCTTAGCGCTGGGGCCTCGGAACACTGAAGCTTTCTTT.

Here the CDR3 reads CASSFRDYETASNEQFF. CDR3 sequence (DNA): TGTGCCAGCAGCTTCCGGGACTACGAGACGGCGAGTAATGAGCAGTTCTTC. J is TRBJ2-1 and V is TRBV7-9, with TRBD2 matching over 7 bases. The CDR3 loop spans 17 amino acids. Trimming removed 3 bases from V and 7 bases from J; junction bases left unmatched: 15. From germline, CDR1 is SEHNR and CDR2 FQNEAQ (reference sequence). The complete variable domain, with remaining parts taken from reference TRBV7-9 and TRBJ2-1, reads DTGVSQNPRHKITKRGQNVTFRCDPISEHNRLYWYRQTLGQGPEFLTYFQNEAQLEKSRLLSDRFSAERPKGSFSTLEIQRTEQGDSAMYLCASSFRDYETASNEQFFGPGTRLTVL.